The 5 T cell receptor beta chains listed next were all sequenced from one sample in a study of T cell repertoires and HLA-DP antigens. Only in-frame clones appear in the TCRdb table, and some are missing; sequencing was by immunoSEQ multiplex PCR. The sample holds approximately 86,000 clones, 86% seen once. No antigen is known for these receptors. Sequenced material: CD4+ T cells from PBMCs. The receptor source for this set is a man in his fifties in good health and CMV-seronegative.

The rearrangement joins TRBV19 to TRBJ1-5, with D unclear. The length of the CDR3 is 14 residues. The germline V gene encodes CDR1 LNHDA and CDR2 SQIVND (reference sequence). V was pared by 5 bases and J by 0 bases, with 8 bases between. The CDR3 sequence is CASSPSDSNQPQHF. The CDR3 DNA follows: TGTGCCAGTAGTCCGAGTGATAGCAATCAGCCCCAGCATTTT.

The sample holds one count of this clone. V usage is TRBV5-1 and J usage is TRBJ2-3; maybe TRBD1 (6 bases). From germline, CDR1 is SGHRS and CDR2 YFSETQ. CDR3 length: 15 residues. Trimming pared 4 bases from V and 3 bases from J, leaving 15 bases between. CDR3 protein: CASSLGQPQTDTQYF. DNA of the CDR3: TGCGCCAGCAGCCTCGGACAGCCCCAGACAGATACGCAGTATTTT.

The V gene is TRBV6-5, the J gene TRBJ1-4; D may be TRBD1 (6 bases). In germline, CDR1 is MNHEY, CDR2 SVGAGI. CDR3 size: 14 residues. Trimming removed 5 bases at V and 7 bases at J, with 14 bases between. The CDR3 spells CASSQRGMGEKLFF. Written as DNA, the CDR3 is TGTGCCAGCAGTCAAAGGGGGATGGGTGAAAAACTGTTTTTT.

This chain uses TRBV5-1 with TRBJ1-4; 8 nucleotides agree with TRBD1. This CDR3 is built from 14 residues. Germline-derived CDR1 and CDR2 are SGHRS and YFSETQ. V trimming: 4 bases; J trimming: 8 bases; junction bases outside the gene matches: 7. The DNA of the CDR3 is TGCGCCAGCAGCAAAGGACAGGGAGGAGAAAAACTGTTTTTT. Its translation: CASSKGQGGEKLFF.

This clone was seen a handful of times. The chain is built from TRBV5-4 and TRBJ2-5; possibly TRBD1 for D (6 bases). This CDR3 comprises 14 residues. V lost 5 bases and J lost 4, with 15 bases in between. Germline CDR1 reads SGHNT; CDR2 reads YYREEE (reference sequence). This CDR3 is CASSPGGRRETQYF. CDR3 sequence (DNA): TGTGCCAGCAGTCCTGGGGGCCGGCGAGAGACCCAGTACTTC.